This TCR beta chain was identified in a study of cytomegalovirus exposure and HLA in healthy donors (dated by TCRdb to the late 2010s). Concerning the study at large: An earlier analysis of under 600 of the donors reported approximately 300 Gb of sequence data and roughly 110 million unique TCR beta sequences from 150 million to 200 million T cells. An early release covering roughly 580 HLA-typed donors comprised approximately 300 gigabases of sequencing data and tens of millions of unique TCR sequences. Of the approximately 400 genotyped donors, 65% to 90% were placed in the genetic ancestry cluster associated with self-reported Caucasian donors. The study aimed to test whether cataloging public T cell receptors could reveal signatures of past pathogen exposure. The T cell repertoires of about 700 subjects were profiled by immunosequencing and related to cytomegalovirus serostatus. Along with the approximately 620-subject first cohort, a separate validation cohort of over 90 different subjects was used. To predict cytomegalovirus infection status, the study combined high-throughput TCR immunosequencing, statistical association of individual TCRs with disease status, and machine learning. In a later analysis, previously published TCR beta repertoires from 550 to 750 donors were re-analyzed and high-resolution HLA genotyping was added so that TCR occurrence patterns could be studied. Rather than using new phenotypic data, the later analysis identified candidate immune exposures from TCR beta sequences and from how often those sequences occurred across donors. An earlier analysis of 587 of the donors used high-throughput TCR beta sequencing to judge whether each TCR beta V gene segment behaved as functional or pseudogenic. Donor age, sex, ethnicity and CMV serostatus were collected together with the repertoire data. Genome-wide SNP genotypes for about three fifths of the roughly 670 donors were used in a later genetic analysis, which treated that subset as a discovery cohort. Every discovery cohort repertoire had been produced on one sequencing platform. Both class I and class II loci were covered by HLA typing, at four-digit resolution. Typing coverage varied by locus: roughly 629-640 donors for A, B, C, DRB1 and DQB1; around 560 for DQA1; about 600 for DPA1; 400 to 480 for DPB1. Roughly 5 DR-DQ haplotypes were handled as single units for association and clustering because linkage in the cohort was strong. Among over 350 genotyped donors of the cohort, an average of approximately 240,000 unique TCR beta nucleotide sequences were sequenced per donor, about a sixth of them non-productive. General study outcomes and caveats: For the cohort, immune exposure information was limited to CMV serostatus. Correlated functional status among segregating V segments might be attributable to linkage disequilibrium, but an unknown experimental factor could not be ruled out. Only TCR beta chains were sequenced in this cohort, and the absence of alpha or paired-chain data limited detectable features. The classifier was reported to diagnose cytomegalovirus status with high specificity and sensitivity in both the original cohort and the validation cohort. A few of the identified cytomegalovirus-associated TCR beta chains were confirmed in vitro to be specific for cytomegalovirus antigens. In a later analysis, several top co-occurrence clusters were reported to appear linked to parvovirus B19, influenza, CMV and Epstein-Barr virus. In an earlier analysis of approximately 590 of the donors, most TCR beta V segments were observed in productive rearrangements about 87% or about 30% of the time, broadly matching IMGT annotations. A further reported finding was that TCR beta sequences accurately predicted the HLA-A and HLA-B alleles for most subjects in the first cohort. Compared with the 666-donor mean, donors in an Asian-associated ancestry cluster had fewer N-insertions in productive TCRs, according to a later genetic analysis. In a later analysis, HLA-associated TCR beta chains showed more clonal expansion and lower generation probabilities than non-associated chains that were equally common. A cluster of highly shared sequence variants was judged likely to be a technical artifact of the sequencing pipeline. It was suggested by the authors that the approach could potentially be generalized to other disease states and immunological phenotypes. In a later genetic analysis, a missense DCLRE1C variant was associated with V-gene and J-gene trimming of TCR beta chains, and the association was replicated in an independent cohort. Because some donors lacked HLA typing at each locus, the association tests relied only on the typed subset. Roughly uniform sequencing depth across donors was assumed in presence/absence analyses, although this assumption may not hold. When HLA alleles, especially DR and DQ, strongly co-occurred, TCR associations were difficult to assign to individual alleles. A later analysis associated some 17,000 TCR beta sequences with specific HLA alleles at a false discovery rate of 0.05. Because the 87-base-pair reads could not distinguish some IMGT-functional V segments, including TRBV6-2 and TRBV6-3, those segments were excluded. A total of 150 or so TCR beta chains were listed by the study as associated with cytomegalovirus. Across donors, most TCR sequences were observed very rarely, whereas some public TCRs were present in many individuals. In a later analysis, the rate of TCR association differed among HLA loci, with DRB1 alleles having the most associated TCRs and HLA-C alleles having the fewest. A later analysis found that most CMV-associated TCR beta chains appeared HLA-restricted, with HLA associations seemingly driven largely by CMV exposure. Approximately 16 rarely observed V segments, including chromosome 9 orphons, were excluded from the earlier analysis of several hundred of the donors because counts were too low.

Trimming costs V 7 bases and J 4 bases, and their ends lie 11 bases apart. Inclusive of the bounding cysteine and phenylalanine, the CDR3 is 13 residues long. The kept DNA is CDR3 alone, 39 bases in frame from the first base. CDR1 and CDR2, looked up from the germline V gene, are MNHNS and SASEGT. In total, more than 500 healthy bone marrow donors made up the cohort. Cohort members were all nominally healthy when sampled, although unrecorded immune exposures were likely present. The donor was CMV seronegative and was included in the group of a few hundred seronegative cohort members. Every donor gave a peripheral blood sample, and the peripheral blood mononuclear cells from that sample were used for TCR beta sequencing. The Qiagen DNeasy Blood Extraction Kit was used to extract genomic DNA from the blood cell samples. To prepare the library, the immunoSEQ multiplex PCR assay was applied. For the multiplex PCR, a mixture combining 60 forward primers for TCR Vbeta segments and 13 reverse primers for TCR Jbeta segments was used. The CDR3 region of rearranged TCR beta genes was amplified from genomic DNA by a multiplex PCR assay. The Illumina HiSeq System was used to sequence the amplified TCR beta libraries as 87-base-pair reads. Per the authors' processing: In a later analysis, tens of millions of unique TCR beta chains were counted across the 690 or so repertoires, and roughly 9.9 million of these chains were shared by at least two donors. Raw reads were error-corrected and collapsed into unique sequences with a nearest-neighbor algorithm that merged closely related sequences to remove PCR and sequencing errors. V, D and J gene segments were assigned by aligning CDR3 sequences to IMGT reference sequences. For a sequence to be retained, a match of at least six nucleotides to both a V gene segment and a J gene segment was required. Rearrangements were called productive when the CDR3 lacked stop codons and stayed in frame with V and J; all others were non-productive. Following IMGT convention, CDR3 was defined as the stretch from the second conserved V-encoded cysteine to the conserved J-encoded phenylalanine. Sequences without an unambiguous match to a single V gene segment were excluded from the earlier analysis of 450 to 650 of the donors. An earlier analysis of a few hundred of the donors called V segments functional above 56.7% productive rearrangements and segregating when the between-donor standard deviation exceeded 5%. To diagnose cytomegalovirus status from the catalog of TCR beta chain sequences, a statistical classification framework was built. In a later analysis, TCR nucleotide sequences were compared against IMGT/GENE-DB human TR gene sequences so that V and J genes could be assigned. A later analysis assigned CDR3 sequences and most-parsimonious VDJ recombination scenarios with the TCRdist pipeline. In a later analysis, each TCR beta chain was defined by its CDR3 amino acid sequence together with its V-gene family, and reads lacking a unique V-gene family were excluded. As a way to deal with suspected cross-contamination and a sequencing artifact, a later analysis dropped 450 to 700 nucleotide sequences that were highly shared and had low generation probability. In a later analysis, a clonal expansion index for each public chain was calculated from normalized within-repertoire ranks of inferred template counts. In a later analysis, generation probabilities were computed using a VDJ recombination model fitted to out-of-frame rearrangements, and the results were checked against IGoR. Hypergeometric tests were used in a later analysis to score TCR-TCR, TCR-HLA and TCR-CMV co-occurrence, with a repertoire-size bias correction applied to the TCR pairs. In a later analysis, false discovery rates were estimated by permuting HLA or CMV assignments 20 times. In a later analysis, co-occurring TCRs were grouped using DBSCAN, and TCRdist sequence similarity was added for clustering within HLA-allele-positive subsets. Co-occurrence clustering excluded repertoires with fewer than 30,000 or more than 120,000 public chains, plus five with anomalous nucleotide sharing. TCRdb mirrors the immuneACCESS table, restricted to in-frame sequences. Some clones are absent from its copies; in checked studies, under half trace to an unresolved V gene, and the reason for the others is unknown. V, J and clone size are taken as reported in that table, and D and trimming were inferred from the DNA itself. The sample has roughly 120,000 clones on record, less than 20% of them singletons. The ten largest clones add up to under 2.5% of the sample.

About this clone: Which antigen it targets is not known. No base qualities exist here, and no much larger clone lies one base off it.

This receptor was obtained from a woman between 18 and 29 years old in good health and CMV-seronegative. The sequenced sample consisted of PBMCs. The chain uses TRBV6-1 and TRBJ1-5; the D gene is unclear. The CDR3 protein sequence reads: CASTEGRNQPQHF. In nucleotide form, the sequence is TGTGCCAGCACCGAGGGTAGGAATCAGCCCCAGCATTTT.